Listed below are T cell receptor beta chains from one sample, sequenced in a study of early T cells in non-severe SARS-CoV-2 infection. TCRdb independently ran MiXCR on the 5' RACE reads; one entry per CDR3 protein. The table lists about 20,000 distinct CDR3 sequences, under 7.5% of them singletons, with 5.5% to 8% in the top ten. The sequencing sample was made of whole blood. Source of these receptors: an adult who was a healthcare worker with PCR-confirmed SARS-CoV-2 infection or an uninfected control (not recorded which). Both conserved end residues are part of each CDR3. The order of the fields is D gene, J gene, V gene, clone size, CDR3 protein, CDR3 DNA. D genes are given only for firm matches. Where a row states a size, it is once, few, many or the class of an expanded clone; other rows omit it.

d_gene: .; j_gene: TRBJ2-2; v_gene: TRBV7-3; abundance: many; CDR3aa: CASSPILSGVGELFF; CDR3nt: TGTGCCAGCAGCCCCATTCTTTCAGGGGTCGGGGAGCTGTTTTTT
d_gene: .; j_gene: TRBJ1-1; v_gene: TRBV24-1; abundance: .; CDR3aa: CATSEAPGIRDTEAFF; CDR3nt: TGTGCCACCAGTGAGGCCCCCGGAATACGAGACACTGAAGCTTTCTTT
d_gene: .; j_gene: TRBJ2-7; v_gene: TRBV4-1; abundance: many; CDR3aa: CASSPVWGSASYEQYF; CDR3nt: TGCGCCAGCAGCCCTGTCTGGGGGTCCGCATCCTACGAGCAGTACTTC
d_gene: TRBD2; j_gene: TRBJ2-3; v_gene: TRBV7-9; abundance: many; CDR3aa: CASSFGLAEDTQYF; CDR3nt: TGTGCCAGCAGCTTCGGACTAGCGGAGGATACGCAGTATTTT
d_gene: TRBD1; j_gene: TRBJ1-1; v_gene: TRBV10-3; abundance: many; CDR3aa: CAISVGQENTEAFF; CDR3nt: TGTGCCATCAGTGTGGGACAGGAGAACACTGAAGCTTTCTTT
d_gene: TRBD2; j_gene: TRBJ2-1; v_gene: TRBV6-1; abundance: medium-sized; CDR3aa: CASTTGTSGFNEQFF; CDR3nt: TGTGCCAGCACCACCGGGACTAGCGGCTTCAATGAGCAGTTCTTC
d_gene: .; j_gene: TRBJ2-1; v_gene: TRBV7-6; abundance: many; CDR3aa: CASSHGERNEQFF; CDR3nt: TGTGCCAGCAGCCACGGGGAGCGCAATGAGCAGTTCTTC
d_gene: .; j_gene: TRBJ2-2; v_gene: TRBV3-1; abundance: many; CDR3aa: CASSHHGQTELFF; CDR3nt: TGTGCCAGCAGCCACCATGGACAGACGGAGCTGTTTTTT
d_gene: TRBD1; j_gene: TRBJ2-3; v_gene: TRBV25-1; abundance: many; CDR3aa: CASRQTGRSSTDTQYF; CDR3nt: TGTGCCAGCAGGCAGACAGGGCGATCCTCCACAGATACGCAGTATTTT
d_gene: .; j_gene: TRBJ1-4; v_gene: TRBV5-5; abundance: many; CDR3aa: CASSLGQYNEKLFF; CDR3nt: TGTGCCAGCAGCTTGGGGCAGTACAATGAAAAACTGTTTTTT
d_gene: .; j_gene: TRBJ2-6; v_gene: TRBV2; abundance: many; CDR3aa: CASNRGSGANVLTF; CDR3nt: TGTGCCAGCAACCGCGGGTCCGGGGCCAACGTCCTGACTTTC
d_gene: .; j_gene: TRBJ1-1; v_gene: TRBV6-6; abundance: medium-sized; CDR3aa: CASSVRQDLNTEAFF; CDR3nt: TGTGCCAGCAGTGTCCGACAGGATCTAAACACTGAAGCTTTCTTT
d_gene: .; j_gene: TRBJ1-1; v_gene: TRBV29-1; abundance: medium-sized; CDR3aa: CSVVRGLRQTEAFF; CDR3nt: TGCAGCGTTGTTCGGGGGCTGAGGCAGACTGAAGCTTTCTTT
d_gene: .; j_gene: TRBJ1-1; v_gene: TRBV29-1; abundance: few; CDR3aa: CSVAVPGDTEAFF; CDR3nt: TGCAGCGTTGCAGTTCCGGGGGACACTGAAGCTTTCTTT
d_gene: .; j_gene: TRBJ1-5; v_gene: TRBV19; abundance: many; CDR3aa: CASSGDYSIRNQPQHF; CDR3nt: TGTGCCAGCTCAGGGGATTATTCTATCCGCAATCAGCCCCAGCATTTT
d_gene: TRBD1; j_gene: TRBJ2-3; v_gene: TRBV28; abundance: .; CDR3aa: CASSRTGSGADTQYF; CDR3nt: TGTGCCAGCAGTCGGACAGGGTCCGGCGCAGATACGCAGTATTTT
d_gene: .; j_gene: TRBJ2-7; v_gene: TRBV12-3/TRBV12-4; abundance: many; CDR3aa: CASSASYEQYF; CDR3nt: TGTGCCAGCAGCGCCTCCTACGAGCAGTACTTC
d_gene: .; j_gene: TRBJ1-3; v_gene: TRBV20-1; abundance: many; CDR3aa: CSARGPGTIGNTIYF; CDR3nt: TGCAGTGCTAGAGGGCCAGGGACCATCGGAAACACCATATATTTT
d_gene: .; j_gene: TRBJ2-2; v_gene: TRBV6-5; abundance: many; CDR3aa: CASSYSASVGVGELFF; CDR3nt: TGTGCCAGCAGTTACTCGGCCAGCGTAGGGGTCGGGGAGCTGTTTTTT
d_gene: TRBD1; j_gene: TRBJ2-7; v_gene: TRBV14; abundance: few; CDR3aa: CASSRTNRGQREQYF; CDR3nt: TGTGCCAGCAGCCGAACGAACAGGGGGCAGCGCGAGCAGTACTTC
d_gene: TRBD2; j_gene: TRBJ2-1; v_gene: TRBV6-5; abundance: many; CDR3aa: CASSPLLAGGPSEQFF; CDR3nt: TGTGCCAGCAGCCCCCTGCTAGCGGGAGGGCCTAGTGAGCAGTTCTTC
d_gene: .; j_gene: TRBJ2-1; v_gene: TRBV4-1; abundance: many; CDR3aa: CASSQERDSYNEQFF; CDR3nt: TGCGCCAGCAGCCAAGAGCGGGACTCCTACAATGAGCAGTTCTTC
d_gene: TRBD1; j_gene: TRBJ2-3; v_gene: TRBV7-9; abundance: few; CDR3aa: CASSLAGTATSTDTQYF; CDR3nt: TGTGCCAGCAGCTTAGCCGGGACAGCCACTAGCACAGATACGCAGTATTTT
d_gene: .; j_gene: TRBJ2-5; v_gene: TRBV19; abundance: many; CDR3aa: CASSGRTAQETQYF; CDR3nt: TGTGCCAGTAGTGGTAGGACGGCCCAAGAGACCCAGTACTTC
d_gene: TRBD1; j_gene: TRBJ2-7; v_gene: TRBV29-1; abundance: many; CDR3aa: CSVTFPPGGYEQYF; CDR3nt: TGCAGCGTTACGTTCCCCCCAGGGGGCTACGAGCAGTACTTC
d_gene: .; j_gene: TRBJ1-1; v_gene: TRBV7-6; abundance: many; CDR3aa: CASSRIGGSTEAFF; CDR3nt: TGTGCCAGCAGCAGGATCGGGGGATCCACTGAAGCTTTCTTT
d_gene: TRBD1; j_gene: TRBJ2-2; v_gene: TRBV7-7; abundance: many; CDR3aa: CASSSQGAVGELFF; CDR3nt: TGTGCTAGCAGCTCACAGGGGGCGGTCGGGGAGCTGTTTTTT
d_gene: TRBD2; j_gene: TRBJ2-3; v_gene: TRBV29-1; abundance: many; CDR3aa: CSVVGLAGVTDTQYF; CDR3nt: TGCAGCGTTGTCGGACTAGCGGGAGTTACAGATACGCAGTATTTT
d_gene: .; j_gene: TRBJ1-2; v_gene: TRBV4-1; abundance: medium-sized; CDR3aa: CASSRTEQAGGYTF; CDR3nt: TGCGCCAGCAGCCGGACAGAGCAGGCTGGGGGCTACACCTTC
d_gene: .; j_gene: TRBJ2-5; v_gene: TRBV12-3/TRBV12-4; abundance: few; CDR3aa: CASSLVSGGPLQETQYF; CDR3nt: TGTGCCAGCAGTTTAGTGTCCGGCGGGCCCCTCCAAGAGACCCAGTACTTC
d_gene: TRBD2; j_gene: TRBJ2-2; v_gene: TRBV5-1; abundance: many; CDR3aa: CASSSLLAGGYGELFF; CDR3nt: TGCGCCAGCAGCTCCCTGCTAGCGGGAGGATATGGGGAGCTGTTTTTT
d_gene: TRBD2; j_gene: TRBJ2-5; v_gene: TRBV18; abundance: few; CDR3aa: CASSSAPPTPAGVWYQETQYF; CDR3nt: TGTGCCAGCTCATCCGCCCCACCTACGCCGGCGGGAGTTTGGTACCAAGAGACCCAGTACTTC
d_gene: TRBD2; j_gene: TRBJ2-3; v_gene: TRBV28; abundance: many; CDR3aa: CASGWSGRALVSTDTQYF; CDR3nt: TGTGCCAGCGGATGGAGCGGGAGGGCCCTTGTTAGCACAGATACGCAGTATTTT
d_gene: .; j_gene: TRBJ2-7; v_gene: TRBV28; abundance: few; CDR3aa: CASTRGYEQYF; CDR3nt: TGTGCCAGCACAAGGGGTTACGAGCAGTACTTC
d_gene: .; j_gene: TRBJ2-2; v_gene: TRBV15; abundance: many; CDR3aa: CATSVRTWGTKELFF; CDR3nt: TGTGCCACCAGCGTCCGTACCTGGGGCACCAAGGAGCTGTTTTTT
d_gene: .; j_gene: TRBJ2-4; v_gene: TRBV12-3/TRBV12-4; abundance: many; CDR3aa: CASSSLSSGNIQYF; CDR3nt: TGTGCCAGCAGCTCGTTGAGTAGCGGAAACATTCAGTACTTC
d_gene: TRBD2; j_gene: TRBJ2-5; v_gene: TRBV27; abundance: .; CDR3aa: CASSFVWPSGNQETQYF; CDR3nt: TGTGCCAGCAGTTTTGTCTGGCCTAGCGGGAACCAAGAGACCCAGTACTTC
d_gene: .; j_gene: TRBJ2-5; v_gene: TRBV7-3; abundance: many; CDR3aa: CASSFGRGETQYF; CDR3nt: TGTGCCAGCAGCTTCGGACGGGGAGAGACCCAGTACTTC
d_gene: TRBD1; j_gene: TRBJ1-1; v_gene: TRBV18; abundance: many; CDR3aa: CASSLDRSEAFF; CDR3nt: TGTGCCAGCTCACTGGACAGGAGTGAAGCTTTCTTT
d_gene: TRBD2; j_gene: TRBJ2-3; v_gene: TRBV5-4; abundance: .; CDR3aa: CASSLARGGRGTDTQYF; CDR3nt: TGTGCCAGCAGCTTGGCGAGAGGCGGGAGGGGCACAGATACGCAGTATTTT
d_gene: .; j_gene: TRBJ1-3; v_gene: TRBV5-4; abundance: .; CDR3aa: CASSGPGKGPGNTIYF; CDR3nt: TGTGCCAGCAGCGGGCCCGGTAAAGGACCGGGAAACACCATATATTTT
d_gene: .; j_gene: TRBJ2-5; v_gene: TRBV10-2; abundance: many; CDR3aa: CASSAQWAIPFQETQYF; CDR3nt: TGCGCCAGCAGTGCCCAGTGGGCGATCCCTTTCCAAGAGACCCAGTACTTC
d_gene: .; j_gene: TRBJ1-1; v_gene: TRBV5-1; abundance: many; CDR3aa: CASSLIQYGTEAFF; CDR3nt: TGCGCCAGCAGCTTGATACAGTATGGCACTGAAGCTTTCTTT
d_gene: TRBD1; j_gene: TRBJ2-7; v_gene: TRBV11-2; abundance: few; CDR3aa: CASSPGQGGGEQYF; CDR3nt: TGTGCCAGCAGCCCCGGACAGGGGGGAGGCGAGCAGTACTTC
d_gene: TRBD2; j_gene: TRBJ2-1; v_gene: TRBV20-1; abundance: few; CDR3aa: CSARYGTIGSYNEQFF; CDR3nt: TGCAGTGCTAGATATGGGACTATAGGCTCCTACAATGAGCAGTTCTTC
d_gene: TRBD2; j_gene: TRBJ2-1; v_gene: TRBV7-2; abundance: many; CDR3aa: CASSLAGTAGNEQFF; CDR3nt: TGTGCCAGCAGCTTAGCGGGCACAGCGGGGAATGAGCAGTTCTTC
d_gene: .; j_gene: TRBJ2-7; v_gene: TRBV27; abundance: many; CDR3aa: CASLPHRALAGYPYF; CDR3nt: TGTGCCAGCCTTCCCCACAGGGCACTAGCTGGGTACCCGTACTTC
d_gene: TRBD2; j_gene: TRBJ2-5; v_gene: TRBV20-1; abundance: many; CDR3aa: CSASLAGVEETQYF; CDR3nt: TGCAGTGCTTCACTAGCGGGAGTTGAAGAGACCCAGTACTTC
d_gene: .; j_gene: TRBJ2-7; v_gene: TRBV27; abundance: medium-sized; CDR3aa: CASSLSTSLSAEQYF; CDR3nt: TGTGCCAGCAGTTTATCCACTAGCTTATCTGCCGAGCAGTACTTC
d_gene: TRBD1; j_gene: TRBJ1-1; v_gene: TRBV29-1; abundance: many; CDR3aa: CSADRGAPEAFF; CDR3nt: TGCAGCGCGGACAGGGGGGCCCCTGAAGCTTTCTTT
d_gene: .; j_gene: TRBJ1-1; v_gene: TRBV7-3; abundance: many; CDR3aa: CASSQRQRAEAFF; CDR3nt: TGTGCCAGCAGCCAACGACAGCGGGCTGAAGCTTTCTTT
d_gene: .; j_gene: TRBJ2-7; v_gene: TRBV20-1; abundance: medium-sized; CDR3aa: CSAREPGRDYEQYF; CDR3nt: TGCAGTGCTAGAGAGCCGGGACGCGACTACGAGCAGTACTTC
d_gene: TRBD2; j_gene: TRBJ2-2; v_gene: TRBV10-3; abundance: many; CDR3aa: CATTKGIAGGYTGELFF; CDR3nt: TGTGCTACAACCAAGGGAATAGCGGGAGGTTACACCGGGGAGCTGTTTTTT
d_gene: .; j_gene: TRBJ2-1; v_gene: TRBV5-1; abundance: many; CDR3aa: CASSFTGSRGDEQFF; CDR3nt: TGCGCCAGCAGCTTCACGGGGAGCCGCGGGGATGAGCAGTTCTTC
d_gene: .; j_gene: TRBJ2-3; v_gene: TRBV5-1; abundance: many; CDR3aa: CASSLAGDTQYF; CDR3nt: TGCGCCAGCAGCTTGGCGGGGGATACGCAGTATTTT
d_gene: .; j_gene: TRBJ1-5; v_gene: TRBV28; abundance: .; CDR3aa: CASSNSWGGQPQHF; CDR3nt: TGTGCCAGCAGCAATTCCTGGGGAGGCCAGCCCCAGCATTTT
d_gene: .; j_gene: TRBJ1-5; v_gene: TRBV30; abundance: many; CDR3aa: CAWSVRGVSQPQHF; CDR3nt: TGTGCCTGGAGTGTACGCGGGGTAAGTCAGCCCCAGCATTTT